These 8 T cell receptor beta chains came from one sample sequenced in a study of cytomegalovirus exposure and HLA in healthy donors. Primers included in the PCR were 60 Vbeta and 13 Jbeta primers. Here immunoSEQ multiplex PCR was the method, and the copy in TCRdb shows in-frame clones only, minus some. The sample yields about 150,000 clones, 73% seen once. Sample: PBMCs. These receptors all come from a woman in her late teens or twenties in good health and CMV-seronegative.

The V gene is TRBV14, the J gene TRBJ2-2; TRBD2 agrees at 10 bases. CDR3 size: 17 residues. The germline V gene has CDR1 SGHDN and CDR2 FVKESK. With 0 bases clipped from V and 7 bases from J, the junction kept 8 bases outside the gene matches. The CDR3 loop is CASSQDKETSGFGELFF. The DNA for the CDR3 is TGTGCCAGCAGCCAAGATAAGGAGACTAGCGGGTTCGGGGAGCTGTTTTTT. Together with reference TRBV14 and TRBJ2-2, the CDR3 gives the full variable domain: EAGVTQFPSHSVIEKGQTVTLRCDPISGHDNLYWYRRVMGKEIKFLLHFVKESKQDESGMPNNRFLAERTGGTYSTLKVQPAELEDSGVYFCASSQDKETSGFGELFFGEGSRLTVL.

Concerning this clone itself: One end of the junction does not line up with germline, which may come from a read error. The chain uses TRBV7-7 and TRBJ2-2; D is ambiguous. The CDR3 totals 13 residues. Germline V lookup: CDR1 SSHAT, CDR2 FNYEAQ (reference sequence). The CDR3 DNA follows: TGTGCTAGCAGCTTAAACCCAGGCGGGGAGCTGTTTTTT. Encoded protein: CASSLNPGGELFF.

The J gene is TRBJ2-7, the V gene TRBV2; D is possibly TRBD1 (5 bases). CDR1 and CDR2 from the germline V gene are SNHLY and FYNNEI. The CDR3 is 13 residues long. Trimming stripped 4 bases from V and 8 bases from J, with 15 bases between. The CDR3 DNA sequence: TGTGCCAGCAGTGTGACAGTTCTTGGTCAGCAGTACTTC. Its protein product is CASSVTVLGQQYF. The whole variable domain, filled in from reference TRBV2 and TRBJ2-7, reads EPEVTQTPSHQVTQMGQEVILRCVPISNHLYFYWYRQILGQKVEFLVSFYNNEISEKSEIFDDQFSVERPDGSNFTLKIRSTKLEDSAMYFCASSVTVLGQQYFGPGTRLTVT.

Worth noting for this clone: Compared with germline, one end of the junction differs, possibly owing to a read error. The chain combines TRBV7-9 with TRBJ2-4; TRBD1 might be the D (6 bases). CDR1 and CDR2 (germline): SEHNR, FQNEAQ (reference sequence). The CDR3 is 14 amino acids. The CDR3, as DNA: TGTGCCAGCAGCTCTCGACAGGTCCAAAACAGTCAGTACTTC. Its translation is CASSSRQVQNSQYF.

A remark on this clone: At one end the junction does not follow the germline gene, possibly because of a read error. The rearrangement links TRBV9 to TRBJ2-1, with D tentatively TRBD1 (6 bases). Germline V gene sequence: CDR1 SGDLS, CDR2 YYNGEE. The CDR3 consists of 17 residues. The DNA of the CDR3 is TGTGCCGGCAGCGTAGAGGGGGACACGAGCTCCTACAATGAGCAGTTCTTC. It yields the protein CAGSVEGDTSSYNEQFF.

The CDR3 sequence is CASSPGQHTDTQYF. The CDR3 bases are TGTGCCAGTAGCCCGGGACAGCACACAGATACGCAGTATTTT. The chain carries TRBV19 and TRBJ2-3; 7 bases align to TRBD1. J was trimmed by 2 bases and V by 6 bases; bases with no gene match: 5. The CDR3 spans 14 residues. Germline CDR1 and CDR2: LNHDA and SQIVND (reference sequence). Full variable domain (remainder filled in from reference TRBV19 and TRBJ2-3): DGGITQSPKYLFRKEGQNVTLSCEQNLNHDAMYWYRQDPGQGLRLIYYSQIVNDFQKGDIAEGYSVSREKKESFPLTVTSAQKNPTAFYLCASSPGQHTDTQYFGPGTRLTVL.

The chain has TRBV28 and TRBJ1-4, with 8 bases matching TRBD1. Germline lookup yields CDR1 MDHEN and CDR2 SYDVKM. The CDR3 sequence is 13 residues long. Trimming removed 3 bases from V and 6 bases from J; junction bases left unmatched: 0. CDR3 nucleotide sequence: TGTGCCAGCAGTTTGGGACAGGATGAAAAACTGTTTTTT. Translated, it gives CASSLGQDEKLFF.

This chain joins TRBV15 and TRBJ1-1; no reliable D call. The CDR3 extends over 13 amino acids. Trimming removed 0 bases at V and 8 bases at J, with 10 bases between. CDR1 is LNHNV and CDR2 is YYDKDF in the germline V gene (reference sequence). CDR3 sequence: CATSRDREIEAFF. DNA for the CDR3: TGTGCCACCAGCAGAGATCGGGAAATCGAAGCTTTCTTT.